What follows is one T cell receptor beta chain and its context. An end of the junction does not agree with germline; a read error may underlie this. Time point described: peripheral blood 6 weeks after treatment start. The protocol was immunoSEQ multiplex PCR, while the TCRdb copy is restricted to in-frame clones and leaves out a portion. The sample lists some 75,000 clones; approximately 90% were seen once. The entry originates in a study of PD-L1 blockade in urothelial cancer. Study at large: When patients started atezolizumab in the mid-2010s, it was given at 1,200 mg intravenously every 3 weeks. Blood was analyzed 3 weeks (second dose) and 6 weeks after treatment start.

This clonotype originated in a woman over 75 with urothelial cancer. The sample in question was PBMCs, obtained around atezolizumab (anti-PD-L1) treatment.

The CDR3 DNA reads TGTGCCAGCAGCCTACGACTAGGTGGGGAAGAATTT. Amino acids: CASSLRLGGEEF. The rearrangement links TRBV7-2 to TRBJ2-3; tentative D call: TRBD2 (6 bases). Germline V gene data show CDR1 as SGHTA and CDR2 as FQGNSA. CDR3 size: 12 residues.